Shown below are 26 T cell receptor beta chains from a single sample sequenced in a study of shared clonotypes between healthy human individuals. Sequencing used immunoSEQ multiplex PCR; TCRdb keeps in-frame clones, though not all of them. This table holds hundreds of thousands of clones, roughly 80% found once. Material for sequencing was memory CD4+ T cells sorted from blood. Described subset: CD45RA-negative fraction. The source of these receptors is a man aged 30 to 45 in good health.

The chain recombines TRBV5-6 with TRBJ2-3, with D tentatively TRBD1 or TRBD2 (6 bases each). The ends were cut back, 2 bases at V and 4 bases at J, with 14 bases in the middle. The germline CDR1 and CDR2 sequences are SGHDT and YYEEEE. There are 15 residues in the CDR3. CDR3 sequence: CASSFGLGGPDTQYF. CDR3 DNA sequence: TGTGCCAGCAGCTTCGGGCTAGGGGGGCCAGATACGCAGTATTTT.

The chain carries TRBV27 and TRBJ2-3; no firm D call. The CDR3 is made up of 14 amino acids. Germline CDR1 and CDR2: MNHEY and SMNVEV (reference sequence). Trimming shortened V by 3 bases and J by 2 bases, and 9 bases separated the two germline ends. CDR3 DNA: TGTGCCAGCAGTTTGTCTCGGCCCACAGATACGCAGTATTTT. Translated, it gives CASSLSRPTDTQYF.

As DNA, the CDR3 is TGTGCCAGCAGCGTAGGGCCCAGCTGGACCTACAATGAGCAGTTCTTC. Protein product: CASSVGPSWTYNEQFF. V and J are TRBV9 and TRBJ2-1; D not resolved. V was shortened by 0 bases and J by 2 bases, with 12 bases between the two germline ends. This CDR3 has 16 residues. CDR1 is SGDLS and CDR2 is YYNGEE in the germline V gene.

This clone was observed once. V is TRBV28 and J is TRBJ2-1; 7 bases fit TRBD2. Unmatched junction bases numbered 8, after V lost 6 bases and J lost 12 bases. This CDR3 has 12 residues. CDR1 and CDR2 from the germline V gene are MDHEN and SYDVKM. CDR3 sequence: CASSPPGGRQFF. For the CDR3, the DNA is TGTGCCAGCAGCCCCCCGGGAGGAAGGCAGTTCTTC.

The V call is TRBV7-2, the J call TRBJ2-7; possibly TRBD2 for D (5 bases). Trimming took 5 bases from V and 2 from J, leaving 13 bases between them. The CDR3 extends over 14 amino acids. Germline V gene lookup returns CDR1 SGHTA and CDR2 FQGNSA. CDR3 region: CASSPNLLAYEQYF. Written as DNA, the CDR3 is TGTGCCAGCAGCCCGAACTTACTAGCCTACGAGCAGTACTTC.

Details on this clone: At the DNA level, this CDR3 is encoded by other sequences in the same sample as well. The genes are TRBV5-1 and TRBJ2-7, with 10 bases matching TRBD2. Trimming removed 3 bases from V and 2 bases from J; junction bases left unmatched: 2. The germline CDR1 and CDR2 sequences are SGHRS and YFSETQ. This CDR3 region has 14 residues. CDR3 nucleotides: TGCGCCAGCAGCTCAACTAGCGGGGCCTACGAGCAGTACTTC. This sequence encodes CASSSTSGAYEQYF.

The genes are TRBV7-7 and TRBJ2-7; no clear D. The germline gives CDR1 SSHAT, CDR2 FNYEAQ (reference sequence). The V end lost 2 bases, the J end lost 3 bases, and 8 bases lay between the germline ends. This CDR3 is 13 amino acids long. The CDR3 reads CASSLNTLYEQYF. The DNA for the CDR3 is TGTGCCAGCAGCTTAAACACCCTCTACGAGCAGTACTTC.

This clone has ten or more counts. This chain joins TRBV5-1 and TRBJ2-5, with D possibly TRBD2 on 5 matching bases. The CDR3 is 15 amino acids. Germline lookup yields CDR1 SGHRS and CDR2 YFSETQ. V lost 3 bases and J 3 bases, leaving 15 bases between the germline ends. The CDR3 loop reads CASSYYGGVEETQYF. In DNA, the CDR3 is TGCGCCAGCAGCTACTATGGAGGAGTAGAAGAGACCCAGTACTTC.

V usage is TRBV7-2 and J usage is TRBJ2-1; D uncertain. V lost 5 bases and J 1 base, leaving 12 bases between the germline ends. Germline lookup yields CDR1 SGHTA and CDR2 FQGNSA. CDR3 size: 15 residues. The CDR3 sequence is CASSVGSGSYNEQFF. CDR3 DNA sequence: TGTGCCAGCAGCGTAGGTAGTGGGTCCTACAATGAGCAGTTCTTC.

This clone showed up many times. CDR3 region: CASSPGSSSKNIQYF. The CDR3 DNA sequence: TGTGCCAGCTCACCCGGGAGTAGCTCCAAAAACATTCAGTACTTC. This chain connects TRBV18 to TRBJ2-4; possibly TRBD2 for D (6 bases). The CDR3 runs to 15 residues. Between the trimmed V and J ends, which lost 3 bases and 2 bases, there was a span of 11 bases. The germline gives CDR1 KGHSH, CDR2 LQKENI. The whole variable domain, remainder taken from reference TRBV18 and TRBJ2-4, is NAGVMQNPRHLVRRRGQEARLRCSPMKGHSHVYWYRQLPEEGLKFMVYLQKENIIDESGMPKERFSAEFPKEGPSILRIQQVVRGDSAAYFCASSPGSSSKNIQYFGAGTRLSVL.

The chain has TRBV2 and TRBJ2-2, with 7 bases lining up with TRBD2. The CDR3 is 13 residues long. V shed 7 bases, J shed 9 bases, and the junction held 8 bases outside the gene matches. CDR1 is SNHLY, CDR2 FYNNEI, per germline. CDR3 sequence: CASTDRGVRELFF. Here the CDR3 DNA reads TGTGCCAGCACCGACCGGGGGGTCCGGGAGCTGTTTTTT.

V gene TRBV5-1 combines with J gene TRBJ2-3; 8 bases fit TRBD2. Trimming removed 4 bases from V and 2 bases from J; junction bases left unmatched: 9. The CDR3 is made up of 16 amino acids. Germline CDR1 reads SGHRS; CDR2 reads YFSETQ. CDR3 in DNA: TGCGCCAGCAGCCCTATTAATAGCGGGGTCACAGATACGCAGTATTTT. This sequence encodes CASSPINSGVTDTQYF.

V gene TRBV30 combines with J gene TRBJ2-2; D ambiguous. Between the trimmed V and J ends, which lost 1 base and 1 base, there was a span of 7 bases. Germline values: CDR1 GTSNPN, CDR2 SVGIG (reference sequence). This CDR3 has 14 amino acids. In DNA, the CDR3 is TGTGCCTGGAGTGGTGGGCAGAACACCGGGGAGCTGTTTTTT. Translating gives CAWSGGQNTGELFF.

This rearrangement joins TRBV6-1 to TRBJ1-3; D not resolved. Trimming stripped 6 bases from V and 9 bases from J, with 9 bases between. There are 11 residues in the CDR3. The germline gives CDR1 MNHNS, CDR2 SASEGT. CDR3 DNA: TGTGCCAGCAGCTCTCCGGGCACCATATATTTT. Translation gives CASSSPGTIYF.

The V call is TRBV2, the J call TRBJ2-3, with a possible D match to TRBD1 (6 bases). The CDR3 consists of 17 residues. The ends were cut back, 6 bases at V and 0 bases at J, with 19 bases in the middle. Germline CDR1 reads SNHLY; CDR2 reads FYNNEI. CDR3 amino acids: CASRWGRFAESTDTQYF. CDR3 in DNA: TGTGCCAGCAGATGGGGGCGGTTCGCGGAAAGCACAGATACGCAGTATTTT.

This clone has just a few counts. The J gene is TRBJ2-1, the V gene TRBV5-6; D is uncertain. With 1 base removed from V and 5 bases from J, the gap between germline ends came to 10 bases. The CDR3 runs 14 residues. Germline-derived CDR1 and CDR2 are SGHDT and YYEEEE. CDR3 residues: CASSLFQPNNEQFF. CDR3 nucleotide sequence: TGTGCCAGCAGCTTGTTTCAACCAAACAATGAGCAGTTCTTC.

The V gene is TRBV6-5, the J gene TRBJ1-1; D gene ambiguous. Trimming left V 6 bases short and J 3 bases short, with 11 bases between. This CDR3 contains 13 residues. Germline V gene sequence: CDR1 MNHEY, CDR2 SVGAGI. The CDR3 sequence is CASRRGRDTEAFF. For the CDR3, the DNA is TGTGCCAGCAGAAGAGGACGGGACACTGAAGCTTTCTTT.

This clone was seen only a few times. CDR3 sequence reads: CSVGGATNEKLFF. In nucleotides, the CDR3 is TGCAGCGTTGGAGGGGCAACTAATGAAAAACTGTTTTTT. The gene calls are TRBV29-1 and TRBJ1-4; D may be TRBD1 (5 bases). In germline, CDR1 is SQVTM, CDR2 ANQGSEA. The length of the CDR3 is 13 residues. V was trimmed by 4 bases and J by 0 bases, leaving 6 bases between them.

The gene calls are TRBV5-4 and TRBJ2-7, with D possibly being TRBD1 (6 bases). In germline, CDR1 is SGHNT, CDR2 YYREEE (reference sequence). The length of the CDR3 is 14 residues. Trimming removed 5 bases at V and 6 bases at J, with 18 bases between. The CDR3 here is CASRTQQGSGEQYF. The CDR3 region has the DNA TGTGCCAGCAGGACACAACAGGGATCAGGCGAGCAGTACTTC.

The chain links TRBV6-1 to TRBJ2-3, with 11 bases matching TRBD2. This CDR3 region has 15 residues. Germline assignment: CDR1 MNHNS and CDR2 SASEGT. The V gene end was trimmed by 8 bases and the J gene end by 3 bases; junction bases not matched to a gene: 7. The CDR3 sequence: CASSPRLAGTDTQYF. CDR3 sequence (DNA): TGTGCCAGCTCGCCGAGACTAGCGGGGACAGATACGCAGTATTTT.

The chain carries TRBV19 and TRBJ2-7; D gene unclear. Germline CDR1 reads LNHDA; CDR2 reads SQIVND (reference sequence). The V end lost 10 bases, the J end lost 0 bases, and 10 bases lay between the germline ends. CDR3 length: 12 residues. The CDR3 region has the DNA TGTGCCACGGCTGGTCCCTCCTACGAGCAGTACTTC. Translated: CATAGPSYEQYF. Variable domain in full (rest from reference TRBV19 and TRBJ2-7): DGGITQSPKYLFRKEGQNVTLSCEQNLNHDAMYWYRQDPGQGLRLIYYSQIVNDFQKGDIAEGYSVSREKKESFPLTVTSAQKNPTAFYLCATAGPSYEQYFGPGTRLTVT.

The chain combines TRBV28 with TRBJ2-5, with D possibly being TRBD1 or TRBD2 (6 bases each). CDR3 length equals 14 residues. The V end lost 10 bases, the J end lost 0 bases, and 15 bases lay between the germline ends. Germline V gives CDR1 MDHEN, CDR2 SYDVKM. The CDR3 DNA reads as TGTGCCATCGGCCGAGGGGGGTACCAAGAGACCCAGTACTTC. Amino acid sequence: CAIGRGGYQETQYF.

This chain connects TRBV25-1 to TRBJ1-3; no definite D call. V was trimmed by 1 base and J by 0 bases, leaving 7 bases between them. The CDR3 contains 15 residues. Per the germline V gene, CDR1 is MGHDK and CDR2 is SYGVNS. The CDR3 here is CASSELVVSGNTIYF. The CDR3, as DNA: TGTGCCAGCAGTGAATTGGTAGTCTCTGGAAACACCATATATTTT.

The gene calls are TRBV29-1 and TRBJ1-1; D is possibly TRBD1 (6 bases). CDR1 and CDR2 from the germline V gene are SQVTM and ANQGSEA. This CDR3 is built from 11 residues. Trimming cost V 8 bases and J 11 bases, with 18 bases left between them. In DNA form, the CDR3 reads TGCAGCCCCCAGGGGAACCTTAGGGCTTTCTTT. This encodes CSPQGNLRAFF.

The V and J genes are TRBV7-2 and TRBJ2-3; 9 nucleotides line up with TRBD2. CDR1 and CDR2 from the germline V gene are SGHTA and FQGNSA. The CDR3 spans 15 residues. V lost 5 bases and J lost 6; bases outside the gene matches: 9. This CDR3 reads CASSPSSGTGDTQYF. CDR3 DNA: TGTGCCAGCAGCCCGTCTAGCGGGACTGGGGATACGCAGTATTTT.

The V and J genes are TRBV29-1 and TRBJ2-2, with D possibly being TRBD1 or TRBD2 (5 bases each). CDR3 length: 14 residues. V was cut by 2 bases and J by 4 bases, with 11 bases left in between. The germline V gene encodes CDR1 SQVTM and CDR2 ANQGSEA. DNA of the CDR3: TGCAGCGTTGAATGGCTGAGGGGCACCGGGGAGCTGTTTTTT. This sequence encodes CSVEWLRGTGELFF.